This T cell receptor (beta chain) was found in a study of cytomegalovirus exposure and HLA in healthy donors. The PCR made use of 60 Vbeta and 13 Jbeta primers. The table came from immunoSEQ multiplex PCR; TCRdb's copy has only in-frame clones and leaves some out. The sample has 100,000 to 150,000 clones; 72% are singletons. The CDR3 has 16 amino acids. Germline values: CDR1 MNHEY, CDR2 SMNVEV (reference sequence). V gave up 3 bases and J gave up 0 bases, with 14 bases separating them. General observations from the study: The study recorded some 160 TCR beta chains that were cytomegalovirus-associated. When a later analysis was performed, an Asian-associated ancestry cluster reportedly had fewer N-insertions than the approximately 680-donor mean.

Comment on this clone: Its target is unknown.

Material: PBMCs. The sequence came from a man aged 25 to 45 in good health and CMV-seronegative. The chain employs TRBV27 and TRBJ1-1; D is possibly TRBD1 (5 bases). CDR3 amino acids: CASSLVPGWMNTEAFF. The CDR3 DNA reads as TGTGCCAGCAGTTTGGTCCCAGGGTGGATGAACACTGAAGCTTTCTTT.